This T cell receptor beta chain was documented in a study of vaccination effects on CD4 cells after COVID-19. General study points: The study found marked clonal contraction of infection- and vaccine-induced clones late after vaccination.

TCRdb's table, derived via immunoSEQ multiplex PCR, lists solely in-frame clones and lacks some. The table records roughly 25,000 clones, approximately 64% of them present only once. To note about this clone: Its antigen is not identified.

In the ViraFEST assay, antigen-specific CD4+ clonotypes were identified by expansion after peptide-pool stimulation. Subsequent to 10 days of culture, CD4+ T cells were isolated. No vaccinee had earlier SARS-CoV-2 infection, and nucleocapsid antibodies were negative. Supplemented with roughly 9 IU/ml IL-2 and around 10 ug/ml peptides, more than 1.5 million PBMC per well were kept in culture. Half-medium changes using IL-2 medium occurred on days 3 and 7. CDR1 and CDR2 (germline): LNHDA, SQIVND (reference sequence). The germline V and J ends were trimmed by 5 bases and 3 bases, with 13 bases remaining between them. CDR3 length: 14 amino acids.

The V call is TRBV19, the J call TRBJ1-2; no clear D. This specimen was CD4+ T cells from PBMCs cultured with HCoV-OC43 spike peptides, taken before COVID-19 vaccination. The sample's subset: HCoV-OC43 spike overlapping peptide pool stimulation. This sequence originates from a human donor who received a COVID-19 vaccine. The CDR3 region is CASSEGFVDYGYTF. CDR3 coding DNA: TGTGCCAGTAGTGAGGGTTTCGTCGACTATGGCTACACCTTC.